These T cell receptor beta chains were read from a single sample in a study of beta chain features in type 1 diabetes. Clones were sequenced by immunoSEQ multiplex PCR, and TCRdb holds only the in-frame ones, with some missing. The top ten clones hold 2.3% of a sample with 95,000 to 150,000 clones, roughly 15% of them seen once. Specimen: central memory CD4+ T cells from blood. These TCRs come from a man aged 25 to 40 with type 1 diabetes. CDR3s include the opening cysteine and the closing phenylalanine or tryptophan. D genes are given only for firm matches. The size of a clone is reported for some rows only, either as once, few or many, or as a class for expanded clones.

cdr3_length	j_call	v_call	d_call	clone_size	cdr3_aa	cdr3_nt
15	TRBJ2-5	TRBV6-6	TRBD1	many	CASSYPNRGQETQYF	TGTGCCAGCAGTTACCCTAACAGGGGTCAAGAGACCCAGTACTTC
12	TRBJ2-7	TRBV18	NA	few	CASSPAGYEQYF	TGTGCCAGCTCACCCGCAGGGTACGAGCAGTACTTC
15	TRBJ2-1	TRBV7-7	NA	NA	CASAPSESSYNEQFF	TGTGCTAGCGCCCCTTCCGAAAGCTCCTACAATGAGCAGTTCTTC
14	TRBJ2-1	TRBV2	TRBD2	NA	CASKAGGLYNEQFF	TGTGCCAGCAAAGCGGGGGGGCTCTACAATGAGCAGTTCTTC
15	TRBJ2-3	TRBV5-4	NA	NA	CASSSRGGSTDTQYF	TGTGCCAGCAGCTCGAGGGGAGGTAGCACAGATACGCAGTATTTT
13	TRBJ2-1	TRBV29-1	NA	NA	CSVEILSYNEQFF	TGCAGCGTTGAAATTCTTTCCTACAATGAGCAGTTCTTC
13	TRBJ1-4	TRBV6-1	TRBD1	few	CASKLQGFEKLFF	TGTGCCAGCAAGTTACAGGGGTTTGAAAAACTGTTTTTT
12	TRBJ2-7	TRBV2	NA	NA	CASNRGLIQQYF	TGTGCCAGCAATAGGGGACTTATCCAGCAGTACTTC
16	TRBJ2-3	TRBV7-2	TRBD2	NA	CASSLGLAESTDTQYF	TGTGCCAGCAGCCTCGGACTAGCGGAGAGCACAGATACGCAGTATTTT
15	TRBJ2-5	TRBV11-2	NA	NA	CASSLSMGRVETQYF	TGTGCCAGCAGCCTATCCATGGGCAGGGTCGAGACCCAGTACTTC
13	TRBJ2-5	TRBV7-7	TRBD1	many	CASSRQGRETQYF	TGTGCCAGCAGCCGACAGGGCCGAGAGACCCAGTACTTC
13	TRBJ1-5	TRBV29-1	TRBD1	NA	CSVVRDRGQPQHF	TGCAGCGTTGTTCGGGACAGAGGACAGCCCCAGCATTTT
11	TRBJ2-7	TRBV2	NA	NA	CASSDFGEQYF	TGTGCCAGCAGTGATTTCGGGGAGCAGTACTTC
15	TRBJ1-5	TRBV5-1	NA	NA	CASSLEAGMHQPQHF	TGCGCCAGCAGCTTGGAGGCAGGGATGCATCAGCCCCAGCATTTT
16	TRBJ2-3	TRBV11-2	TRBD2	few	CASSLGAGGSTDTQYF	TGTGCCAGCAGCTTAGGAGCGGGGGGTAGCACAGATACGCAGTATTTT
15	TRBJ2-3	TRBV5-1	NA	few	CASSLAATSTDTQYF	TGCGCCAGCAGCTTGGCCGCGACTAGCACAGATACGCAGTATTTT
16	TRBJ2-1	TRBV5-1	TRBD1	NA	CASSETPGQGGNEQFF	TGCGCCAGCAGCGAGACCCCGGGACAGGGAGGAAATGAGCAGTTCTTC
14	TRBJ2-7	TRBV15	NA	NA	CATSRDRGLHEQYF	TGTGCCACCAGCAGAGATCGAGGACTCCACGAGCAGTACTTC
12	TRBJ2-1	TRBV6-1	NA	NA	CASSETSDEQFF	TGTGCCAGCAGTGAGACATCTGATGAGCAGTTCTTC
14	TRBJ1-6	TRBV5-1	NA	NA	CASSLQDLASPLHF	TGCGCCAGCAGCTTGCAGGACCTGGCTTCACCCCTCCACTTT
18	TRBJ2-5	TRBV25-1	TRBD2	NA	CASSAHPLAGGYQETQYF	TGTGCCAGCAGTGCTCATCCTCTAGCGGGGGGGTACCAAGAGACCCAGTACTTC
14	TRBJ2-7	TRBV5-1	NA	few	CASTLETLGYEQYF	TGCGCCAGCACCTTGGAGACCTTAGGCTACGAGCAGTACTTC
17	TRBJ1-6	TRBV5-8	TRBD1	NA	CASSLSGDSYYNSPLHF	TGTGCCAGCAGCTTGTCCGGGGACAGTTACTATAATTCACCCCTCCACTTT